This TCR beta chain emerged from a study of beta chain features in type 1 diabetes. General study results and limits: TCRB CDR3s from Type 1 diabetes patients were moderately but significantly shorter in all four CD4+ subsets.

Comments on this clone: Its cognate antigen is unknown. The sample holds other DNA sequences that translate to the same CDR3.

Per germline, CDR1 SEHNR and CDR2 FQNEAQ (reference sequence). Trimming removed 5 bases at V and 8 bases at J, with 9 bases between. The CDR3 runs 11 residues. Since all of the isolated RNA was reverse transcribed, expressed TCRB transcripts were what got sequenced. Some clones are missing from TCRdb's copy, which holds only in-frame ones; the method was immunoSEQ multiplex PCR. The sample has some 350,000 clones, roughly 14% seen once. The V gene is TRBV7-9, the J gene TRBJ1-2, with TRBD1 as a possible D gene (5 bases). Sequencing input: naive CD4+ T cells from blood. This sequence was found in a woman aged 18-30 years with type 1 diabetes. CDR3 in amino acids: CASSPGEGYTF. CDR3 DNA: TGTGCCAGCAGCCCGGGGGAAGGCTACACCTTC. The whole variable domain, remainder taken from reference TRBV7-9 and TRBJ1-2, is DTGVSQNPRHKITKRGQNVTFRCDPISEHNRLYWYRQTLGQGPEFLTYFQNEAQLEKSRLLSDRFSAERPKGSFSTLEIQRTEQGDSAMYLCASSPGEGYTFGSGTRLTVV.